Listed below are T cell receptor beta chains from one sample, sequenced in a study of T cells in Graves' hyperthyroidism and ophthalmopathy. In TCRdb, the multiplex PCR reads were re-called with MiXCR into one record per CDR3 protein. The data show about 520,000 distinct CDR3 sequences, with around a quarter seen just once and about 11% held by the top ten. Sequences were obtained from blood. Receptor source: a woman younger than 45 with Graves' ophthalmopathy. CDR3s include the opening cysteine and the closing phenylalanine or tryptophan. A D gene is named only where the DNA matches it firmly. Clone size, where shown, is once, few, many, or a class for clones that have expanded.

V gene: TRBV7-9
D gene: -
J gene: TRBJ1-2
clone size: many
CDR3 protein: CASSLDSINYGYTF
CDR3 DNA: TGTGCCAGCAGCTTAGACTCGATTAACTATGGCTACACCTTC

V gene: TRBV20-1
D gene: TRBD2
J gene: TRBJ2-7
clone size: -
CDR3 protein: CSAKGLAGSYEQYF
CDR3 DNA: TGCAGTGCTAAGGGACTAGCGGGATCCTACGAGCAGTACTTC

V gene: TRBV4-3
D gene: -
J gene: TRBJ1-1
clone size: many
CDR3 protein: CASSQDGGGGDTEAFF
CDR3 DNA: TGCGCCAGCAGCCAAGATGGGGGAGGGGGAGACACTGAAGCTTTCTTT

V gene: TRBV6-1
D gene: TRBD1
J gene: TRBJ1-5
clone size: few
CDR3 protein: CASRETGTGGDSNQPQHF
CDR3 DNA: TGTGCCAGCAGGGAAACGGGGACAGGGGGGGATAGCAATCAGCCCCAGCATTTT

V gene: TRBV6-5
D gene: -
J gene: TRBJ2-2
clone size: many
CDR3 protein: CASSYDENTGELFF
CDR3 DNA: TGTGCCAGCAGTTACGACGAAAACACCGGGGAGCTGTTTTTT

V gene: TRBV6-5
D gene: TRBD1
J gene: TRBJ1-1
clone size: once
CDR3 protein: CASSYSGDRVNTEAFF
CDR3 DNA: TGTGCCAGCAGTTACTCGGGGGACAGGGTGAACACTGAAGCTTTCTTT

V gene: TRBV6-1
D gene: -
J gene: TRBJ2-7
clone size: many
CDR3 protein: CASRTGYEQYF
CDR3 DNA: TGTGCCAGTAGGACTGGCTACGAGCAGTACTTC

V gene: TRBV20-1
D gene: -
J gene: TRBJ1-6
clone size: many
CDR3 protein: CSASSGVGYNSPLHF
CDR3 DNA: TGCAGTGCTAGCAGCGGGGTAGGATATAATTCACCCCTCCACTTT

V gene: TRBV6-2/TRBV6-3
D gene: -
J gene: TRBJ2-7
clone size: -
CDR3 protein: CASSYAREPYEQYF
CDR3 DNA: TGTGCCAGCAGTTACGCCAGGGAACCCTACGAGCAGTACTTC

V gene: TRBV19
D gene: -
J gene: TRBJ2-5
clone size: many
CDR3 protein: CASSIVDRGETQYF
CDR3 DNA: TGTGCCAGTAGTATTGTCGACCGGGGAGAGACCCAGTACTTC

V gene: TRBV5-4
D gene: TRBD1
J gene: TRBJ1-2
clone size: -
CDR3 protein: CASSWTRDRSTFSYGYTF
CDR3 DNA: TGTGCCAGCAGCTGGACCCGGGACAGATCGACGTTTAGCTATGGCTACACCTTC

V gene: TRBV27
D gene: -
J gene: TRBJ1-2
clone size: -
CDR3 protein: CASSLSGARYGYTF
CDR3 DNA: TGTGCCAGCAGTTTATCGGGGGCGCGCTATGGTTACACCTTC

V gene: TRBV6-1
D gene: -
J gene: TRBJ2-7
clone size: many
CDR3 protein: CASTRQAISYEQYF
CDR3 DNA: TGTGCCAGCACCCGACAGGCGATATCGTACGAGCAGTACTTC

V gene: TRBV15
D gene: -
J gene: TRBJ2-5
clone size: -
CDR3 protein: CATSTTVGRGQETQYF
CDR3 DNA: TGTGCCACCAGCACCACCGTGGGAAGGGGGCAAGAGACCCAGTACTTC

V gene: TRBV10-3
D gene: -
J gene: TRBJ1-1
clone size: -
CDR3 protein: CAINTFNTEAFF
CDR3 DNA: TGTGCCATCAATACCTTTAACACTGAAGCTTTCTTT

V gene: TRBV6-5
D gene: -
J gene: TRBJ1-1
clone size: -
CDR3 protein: CASSYTDQELNTEAFF
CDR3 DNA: TGTGCCAGCAGTTACACAGACCAGGAGCTGAACACTGAAGCTTTCTTT